This T cell receptor (beta chain) is drawn from a study of beta chain features in type 1 diabetes. Study details: Age, gender, cell numbers and subset yield matched between patients and controls. General study findings and limits: Researchers cautioned that cDNA sequencing could over-represent cells with high TCR expression. Amplification by PCR could prefer shorter templates, with the same effect in patients and controls.

Reverse transcription of all isolated RNA meant that expressed TCRB transcripts were sequenced. Some clones are missing from TCRdb's copy, which holds only in-frame ones; the method was immunoSEQ multiplex PCR. The sample shows 150,000 to 200,000 clones, about 13% of them seen only once. V was trimmed by 2 bases and J by 7 bases, leaving 15 bases between them. Germline V gene lookup returns CDR1 GTSNPN and CDR2 SVGIG (reference sequence). There are 13 residues in the CDR3. A few counts support this clone. Its target is not known. Markers CD45RO/CCR7/CD25/CD127/CD95/CD27 served to sort CD4+ naive, central memory, regulatory and stem cell-like memory cells.

Specimen: central memory CD4+ T cells from blood. This chain uses TRBV30 with TRBJ2-7, with D maybe TRBD2 (6 bases). The TCR was taken from a young woman in good health. The CDR3 sequence: CAWSFWLAREQYF. The CDR3 region has the DNA TGTGCCTGGAGTTTTTGGCTAGCGCGTGAGCAGTACTTC. Complete variable domain (other parts from reference TRBV30 and TRBJ2-7): SQTIHQWPATLVQPVGSPLSLECTVEGTSNPNLYWYRQAAGRGLQLLFYSVGIGQISSEVPQNLSASRPQDRQFILSSKKLLLSDSGFYLCAWSFWLAREQYFGPGTRLTVT.